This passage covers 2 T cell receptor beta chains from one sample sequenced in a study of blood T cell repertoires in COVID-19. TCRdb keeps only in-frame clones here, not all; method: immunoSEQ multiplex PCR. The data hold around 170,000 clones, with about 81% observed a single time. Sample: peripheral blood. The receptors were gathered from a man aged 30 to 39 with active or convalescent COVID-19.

The chain's CDR3 is CASSPSGNYEQYF. The CDR3 DNA follows: TGTGCCAGCAGCCCTTCCGGGAACTACGAGCAGTACTTC. The chain combines TRBV7-9 with TRBJ2-7; a possible D gene is TRBD2 (5 bases). CDR3 length equals 13 residues. The germline V gene has CDR1 SEHNR and CDR2 FQNEAQ (reference sequence). V lost 5 bases and J 3 bases, leaving 11 bases between the germline ends.

Written as DNA, the CDR3 is TGCGCCAGCAGCGCCGGCCGTGAGGATTCCTACGAGCAGTACTTC. Its translation: CASSAGREDSYEQYF. The chain recombines TRBV5-1 with TRBJ2-7; no reliable D call. CDR3 length: 15 amino acids. V was pared by 4 bases and J by 1 base, with 15 bases between. Germline CDR1 SGHRS, CDR2 YFSETQ.